What follows describes a single T cell receptor beta chain. Its antigen is unidentified. cDNA libraries of TCR beta carried unique molecular identifiers. A population of 1 to 10 million T cells gave rise to about half a million cDNA molecules. Each CDR3 protein gets one entry after TCRdb re-called the PCR reads with MiXCR. The sample consists of more than 350,000 distinct CDR3 sequences, 39% of them appearing once. The sample belongs to a study of post-analysis software for immune sequencing data. Findings of the study overall: For normalized Chao1 diversity, multiple sclerosis patients scored significantly lower than controls did. In patients, a few TRBV segments were more frequent than in controls, with TRBV5-6, TRBV5-1 and TRBV20-1 among them. Co-batched samples clustered tightly together by F measure.

Germline values: CDR1 MNHNY, CDR2 SVGAGI (reference sequence). This CDR3 comprises 14 residues. Material: blood. This sequence was found in a girl aged 2-10 years with multiple sclerosis. This chain uses TRBV6-6 with TRBJ2-5; TRBD1 might be the D (6 bases). The J call is uncertain, as TRBJ2-7 better fits the DNA end. CDR3 DNA sequence: TGTGCCAGCAGTCAGAGACCCCAGGGGAACGAGCAGTACTTC. As protein: CASSQRPQGNEQYF.